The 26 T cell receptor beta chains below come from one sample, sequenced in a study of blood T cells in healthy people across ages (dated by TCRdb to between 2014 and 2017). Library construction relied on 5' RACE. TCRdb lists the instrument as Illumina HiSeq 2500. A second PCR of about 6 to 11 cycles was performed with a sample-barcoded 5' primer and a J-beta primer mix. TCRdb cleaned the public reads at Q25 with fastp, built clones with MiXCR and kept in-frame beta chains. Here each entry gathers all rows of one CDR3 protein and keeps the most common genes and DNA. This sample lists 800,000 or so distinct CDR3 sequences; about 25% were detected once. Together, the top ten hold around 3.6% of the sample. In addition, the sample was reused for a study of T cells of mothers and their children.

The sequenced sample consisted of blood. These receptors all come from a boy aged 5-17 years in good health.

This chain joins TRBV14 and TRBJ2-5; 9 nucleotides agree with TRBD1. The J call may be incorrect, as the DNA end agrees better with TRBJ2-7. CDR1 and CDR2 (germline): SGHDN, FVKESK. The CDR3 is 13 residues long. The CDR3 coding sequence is TGTGCCAGCAGCCGGTGGGACAGGGACGAGCAGTACTTC. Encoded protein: CASSRWDRDEQYF.

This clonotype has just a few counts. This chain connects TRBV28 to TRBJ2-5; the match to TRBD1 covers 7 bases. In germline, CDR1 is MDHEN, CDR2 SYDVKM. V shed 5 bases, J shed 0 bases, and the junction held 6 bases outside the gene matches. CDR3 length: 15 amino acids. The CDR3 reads CASSALDRDQETQYF. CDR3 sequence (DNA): TGTGCCAGCAGTGCACTTGACAGGGACCAAGAGACCCAGTACTTC.

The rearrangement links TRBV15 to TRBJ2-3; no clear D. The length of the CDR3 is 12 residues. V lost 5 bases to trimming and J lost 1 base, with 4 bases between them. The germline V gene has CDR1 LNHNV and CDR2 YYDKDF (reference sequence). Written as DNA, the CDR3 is TGTGCCACCAGCGCCGGCACAGATACGCAGTATTTT. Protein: CATSAGTDTQYF. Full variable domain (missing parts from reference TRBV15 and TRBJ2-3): DAMVIQNPRYQVTQFGKPVTLSCSQTLNHNVMYWYQQKSSQAPKLLFHYYDKDFNNEADTPDNFQSRRPNTSFCFLDIRSPGLGDTAMYLCATSAGTDTQYFGPGTRLTVL.

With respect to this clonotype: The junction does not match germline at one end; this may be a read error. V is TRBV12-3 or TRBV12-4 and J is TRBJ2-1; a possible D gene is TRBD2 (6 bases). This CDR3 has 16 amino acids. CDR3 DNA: TGTGTCAGCAGTTTAGCGCCCTTGCGGGAATACAATGAGCAGTTCTTC. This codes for CVSSLAPLREYNEQFF.

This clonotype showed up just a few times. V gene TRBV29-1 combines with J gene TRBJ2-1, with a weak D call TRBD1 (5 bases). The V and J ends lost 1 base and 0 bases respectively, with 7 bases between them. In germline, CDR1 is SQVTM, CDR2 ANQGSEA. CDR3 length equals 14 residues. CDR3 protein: CSVEGQGSYNEQFF. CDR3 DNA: TGCAGCGTTGAAGGGCAGGGCTCCTACAATGAGCAGTTCTTC.

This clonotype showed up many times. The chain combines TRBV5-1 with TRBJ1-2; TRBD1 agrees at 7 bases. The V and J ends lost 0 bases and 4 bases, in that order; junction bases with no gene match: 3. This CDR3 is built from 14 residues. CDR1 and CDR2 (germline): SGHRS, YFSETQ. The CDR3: CASSLGQGPYGYTF. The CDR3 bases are TGCGCCAGCAGCTTGGGACAGGGCCCCTATGGCTACACCTTC.

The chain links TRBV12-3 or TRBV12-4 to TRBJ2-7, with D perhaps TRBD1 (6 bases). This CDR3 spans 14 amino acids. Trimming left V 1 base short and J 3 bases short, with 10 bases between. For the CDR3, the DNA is TGTGCCAGCAGTTTAGAGACAGGAATCTACGAGCAGTACTTC. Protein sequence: CASSLETGIYEQYF.

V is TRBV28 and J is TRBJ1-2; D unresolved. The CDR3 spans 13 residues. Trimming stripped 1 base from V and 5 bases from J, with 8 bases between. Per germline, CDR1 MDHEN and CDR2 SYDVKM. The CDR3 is CASSLLTGYGYTF. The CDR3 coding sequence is TGTGCCAGCAGTTTATTGACCGGATATGGCTACACCTTC.

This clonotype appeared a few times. The chain's CDR3 is CAWSYSGDNEQFF. The CDR3 coding sequence is TGTGCCTGGAGTTACTCCGGGGACAATGAGCAGTTCTTC. This chain connects TRBV30 to TRBJ2-1, with D possibly matching TRBD2 (5 bases). The CDR3 totals 13 residues. The V end was cut by 2 bases, the J end by 5 bases, with 10 bases between. Per the germline V gene, CDR1 is GTSNPN and CDR2 is SVGIG (reference sequence).

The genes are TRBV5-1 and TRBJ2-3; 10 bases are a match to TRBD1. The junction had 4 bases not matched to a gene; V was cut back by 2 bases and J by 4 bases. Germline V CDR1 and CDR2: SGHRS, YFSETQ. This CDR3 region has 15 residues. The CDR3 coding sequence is TGCGCCAGCAGCTTCGGACAGGGGGGTCCAGATACGCAGTATTTT. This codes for CASSFGQGGPDTQYF.

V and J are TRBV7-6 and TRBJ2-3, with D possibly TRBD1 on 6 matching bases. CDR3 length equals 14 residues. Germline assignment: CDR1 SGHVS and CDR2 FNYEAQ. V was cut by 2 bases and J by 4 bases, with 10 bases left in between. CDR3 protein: CASSLFPGADTQYF. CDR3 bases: TGTGCCAGCAGCTTATTTCCAGGGGCAGATACGCAGTATTTT.

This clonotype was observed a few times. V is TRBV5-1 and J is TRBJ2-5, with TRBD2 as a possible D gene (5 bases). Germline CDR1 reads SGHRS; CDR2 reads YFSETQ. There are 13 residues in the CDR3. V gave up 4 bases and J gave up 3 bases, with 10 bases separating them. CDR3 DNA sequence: TGCGCCAGCAGCCTGCAGGAGGAAGAGACCCAGTACTTC. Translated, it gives CASSLQEEETQYF.

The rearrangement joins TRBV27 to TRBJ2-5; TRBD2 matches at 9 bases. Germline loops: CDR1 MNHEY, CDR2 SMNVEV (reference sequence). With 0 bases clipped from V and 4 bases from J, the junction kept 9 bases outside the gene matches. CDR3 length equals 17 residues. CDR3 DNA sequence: TGTGCCAGCAGTTTATCGGTTTGGCTAGCGGGAATAGAGACCCAGTACTTC. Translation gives CASSLSVWLAGIETQYF.

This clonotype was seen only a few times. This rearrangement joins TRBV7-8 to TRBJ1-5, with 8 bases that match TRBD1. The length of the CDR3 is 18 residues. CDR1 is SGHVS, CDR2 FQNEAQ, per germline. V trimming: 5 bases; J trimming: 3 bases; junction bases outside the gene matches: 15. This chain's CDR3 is CASSLDRGRPTNNQPQHF. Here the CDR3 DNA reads TGTGCCAGCAGCCTAGACAGGGGCCGACCTACTAACAATCAGCCCCAGCATTTT.

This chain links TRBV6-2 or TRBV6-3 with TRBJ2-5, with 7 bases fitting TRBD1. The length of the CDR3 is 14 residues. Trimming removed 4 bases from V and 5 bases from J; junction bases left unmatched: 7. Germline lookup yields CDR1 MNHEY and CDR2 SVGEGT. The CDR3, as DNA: TGTGCCAGCAGTTGGGGGACAGCTCTTGAGACCCAGTACTTC. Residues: CASSWGTALETQYF.

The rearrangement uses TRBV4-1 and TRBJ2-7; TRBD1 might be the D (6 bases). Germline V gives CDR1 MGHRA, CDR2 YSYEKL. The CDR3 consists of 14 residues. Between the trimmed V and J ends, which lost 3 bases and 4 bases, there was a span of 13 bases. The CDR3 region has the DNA TGCGCCAGCAGCCAGGGGATGGGGGCGTACGAGCAGTACTTC. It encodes CASSQGMGAYEQYF.

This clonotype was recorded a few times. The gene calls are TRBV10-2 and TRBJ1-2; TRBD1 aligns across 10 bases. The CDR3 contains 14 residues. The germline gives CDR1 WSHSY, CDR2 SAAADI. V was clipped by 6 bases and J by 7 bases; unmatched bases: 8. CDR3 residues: CASSGRQGASGYTF. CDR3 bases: TGCGCCAGCAGCGGAAGACAGGGGGCCTCTGGCTACACCTTC.

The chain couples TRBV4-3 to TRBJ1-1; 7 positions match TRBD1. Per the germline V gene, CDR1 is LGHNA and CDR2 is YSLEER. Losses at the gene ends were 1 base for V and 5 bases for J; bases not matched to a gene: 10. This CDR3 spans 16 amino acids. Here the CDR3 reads CASSQGIQGYGTEAFF. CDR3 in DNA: TGCGCCAGCAGCCAAGGAATACAGGGGTACGGAACTGAAGCTTTCTTT.

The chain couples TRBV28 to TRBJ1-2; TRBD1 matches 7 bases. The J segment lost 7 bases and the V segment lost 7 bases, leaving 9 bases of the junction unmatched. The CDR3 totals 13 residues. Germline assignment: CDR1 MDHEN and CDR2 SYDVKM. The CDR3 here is CASTDDRVRGYTF. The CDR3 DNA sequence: TGTGCCAGCACCGACGACAGGGTACGTGGCTACACCTTC.

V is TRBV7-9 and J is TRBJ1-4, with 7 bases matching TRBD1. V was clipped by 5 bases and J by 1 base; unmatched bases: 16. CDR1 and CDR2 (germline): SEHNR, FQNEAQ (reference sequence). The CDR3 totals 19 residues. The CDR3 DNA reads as TGTGCCAGCAGCCCAGAAGTGGGACAGAAGGGCGGAACTAATGAAAAACTGTTTTTT. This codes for CASSPEVGQKGGTNEKLFF.

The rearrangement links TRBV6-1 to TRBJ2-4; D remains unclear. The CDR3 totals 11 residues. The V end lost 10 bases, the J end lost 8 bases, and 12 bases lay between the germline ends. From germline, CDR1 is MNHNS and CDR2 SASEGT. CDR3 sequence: CATNNGYIQYF. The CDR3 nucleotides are TGTGCCACCAACAACGGATACATTCAGTACTTC.

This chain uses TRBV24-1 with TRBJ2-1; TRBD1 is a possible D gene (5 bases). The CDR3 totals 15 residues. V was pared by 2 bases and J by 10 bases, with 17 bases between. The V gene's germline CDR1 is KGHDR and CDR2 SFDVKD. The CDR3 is CATSDWTARDNEQFF. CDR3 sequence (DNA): TGTGCCACCAGTGATTGGACCGCCAGGGATAACGAGCAGTTCTTC.

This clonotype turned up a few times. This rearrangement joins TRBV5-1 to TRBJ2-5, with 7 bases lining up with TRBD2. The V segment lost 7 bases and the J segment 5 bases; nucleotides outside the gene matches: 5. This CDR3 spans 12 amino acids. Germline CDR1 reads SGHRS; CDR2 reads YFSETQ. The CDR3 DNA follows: TGCGCCAGCTCAGCGGGAACGGAGACCCAGTACTTC. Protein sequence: CASSAGTETQYF. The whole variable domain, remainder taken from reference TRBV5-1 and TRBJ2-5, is KAGVTQTPRYLIKTRGQQVTLSCSPISGHRSVSWYQQTPGQGLQFLFEYFSETQRNKGNFPGRFSGRQFSNSRSEMNVSTLELGDSALYLCASSAGTETQYFGPGTRLLVL.

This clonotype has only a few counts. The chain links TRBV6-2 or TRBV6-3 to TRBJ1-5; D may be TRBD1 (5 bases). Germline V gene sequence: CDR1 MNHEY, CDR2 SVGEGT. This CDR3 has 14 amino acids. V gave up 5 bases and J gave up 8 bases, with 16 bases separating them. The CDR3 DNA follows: TGTGCCAGCAGTCGGGACGACGCCCGGGAGCCCCAGCATTTT. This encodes CASSRDDAREPQHF.

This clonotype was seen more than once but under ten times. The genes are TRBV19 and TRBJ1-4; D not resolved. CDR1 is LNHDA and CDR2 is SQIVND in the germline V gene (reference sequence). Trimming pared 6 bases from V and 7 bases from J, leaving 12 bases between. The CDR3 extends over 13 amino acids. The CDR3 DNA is TGTGCCAGTAGGGATTTAGACCGTGAAAAACTGTTTTTT. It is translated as CASRDLDREKLFF.

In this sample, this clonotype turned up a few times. The CDR3 nucleotides read TGTGCCAGCAGCTCGTCCCCCGGGACAGCCTACGAGCAGTACTTC. Translating it yields CASSSSPGTAYEQYF. V is TRBV7-3 and J is TRBJ2-7; 7 bases fit TRBD1. After removal of 4 bases from V and 2 bases from J, the junction contained 8 bases not matched to a gene. This CDR3 is built from 15 residues. CDR1 is SGHTA, CDR2 FQGTGA, per germline.